This T cell receptor beta chain was sequenced in a study of blood T cell repertoires in COVID-19. About the research overall: COVID-19 samples from acute and convalescent phases originated in the United States, Italy and Spain. PBMCs, B-cell-depleted T cells, or T cells provided the cDNA or gDNA that made up the material.

Repertoires were generated with immunoSEQ multiplex PCR, while TCRdb's copy carries only in-frame clones and drops some. This table holds about 42,000 clones, approximately 80% found once. Germline V lookup: CDR1 MNHEY, CDR2 SVGAGI. The ends lost 6 bases at V and 7 bases at J; junction bases unmatched: 11. The CDR3 is made up of 15 amino acids. The sequence was collected from a man in his 70s with active or convalescent COVID-19. Source material: peripheral blood. The chain combines TRBV6-5 with TRBJ2-1, with 8 bases matching TRBD1. The CDR3 DNA reads TGTGCCAGCAGGCCTCTTTTGGACAGGGCGAATGAGCAGTTCTTC. Translating gives CASRPLLDRANEQFF.